The rows below give T cell receptor beta chains drawn from one sample of a study of shared clonotypes between healthy human individuals. Produced via immunoSEQ multiplex PCR; TCRdb's table is partial and in-frame only. The data contain around 750,000 clones, 74% of them singletons. The source material was memory CD4+ T cells sorted from blood. The receptors here all came from a woman aged 25 to 45 in good health. Both conserved end residues are part of each CDR3. D genes are given only for firm matches. Clone size, where shown, is once, few, many, or a class for clones that have expanded.

-	TRBV7-2	-	TRBJ2-1	TGTGCCAGCAGCTTAATGGCGCTATCTTCCAGAAACAATGAGCAGTTCTTC	CASSLMALSSRNNEQFF
-	TRBV7-9	-	TRBJ2-1	TGTGCCAGCAGCGTCCTCACTCTGGGGGGATCCTACAATGAGCAGTTCTTC	CASSVLTLGGSYNEQFF
TRBD1	TRBV5-1	-	TRBJ1-4	TGCGCCAGCAGCTTGGGGGACAGGGTCGGGGAAAAACTGTTTTTT	CASSLGDRVGEKLFF
-	TRBV28	-	TRBJ1-1	TGTGCCAGCAGGGTAATGAACACTGAAGCTTTCTTT	CASRVMNTEAFF
TRBD1	TRBV2	-	TRBJ1-5	TGTGCCAGCAGTGAGGGACAGGGGATTAATCAGCCCCAGCATTTT	CASSEGQGINQPQHF
-	TRBV18	-	TRBJ1-1	TGTGCCAGCTCACCACAGGGGCAGTCCATGAACACTGAAGCTTTCTTT	CASSPQGQSMNTEAFF
-	TRBV5-1	few	TRBJ2-2	TGCGCCAGCAGCTTCGGGACCGGGGAGCTGTTTTTT	CASSFGTGELFF
-	TRBV18	-	TRBJ2-3	TGTGCCAGCTCACCCGATCTTTCCTCGGTGTCCACAGATACGCAGTATTTT	CASSPDLSSVSTDTQYF
TRBD1	TRBV7-2	-	TRBJ1-1	TGTGCCAGCAGCTCAAGGACAGGCGTTGGCACTGAAGCTTTCTTT	CASSSRTGVGTEAFF
-	TRBV5-1	-	TRBJ2-3	TGCGCCAGCAGCTTGGAGACCAACACAGATACGCAGTATTTT	CASSLETNTDTQYF
TRBD1	TRBV13	-	TRBJ1-4	TGTGCCAGCAGCACCACAGGGGTACGAGAAAAACTGTTTTTT	CASSTTGVREKLFF
TRBD1	TRBV2	once	TRBJ1-3	TGTGCCAGCAGACTGACAGGGTCCGGAAACACCATATATTTT	CASRLTGSGNTIYF
TRBD1	TRBV11-1	-	TRBJ1-1	TGTGCCAGCAGCTTTCCCAGGGGGATAAACACTGAAGCTTTCTTT	CASSFPRGINTEAFF
TRBD1	TRBV6-1	-	TRBJ1-2	TGTGCCAGCAGTGTCCAACAGGGGAGGGGCTACACCTTC	CASSVQQGRGYTF
-	TRBV6-1	-	TRBJ1-4	TGTGCCAGCAGTGAGAGCGGAAATGAAAAACTGTTTTTT	CASSESGNEKLFF
-	TRBV25-1	-	TRBJ2-1	TGTGCCAGCAGTGAGGAGGTCAATGAGCAGTTCTTC	CASSEEVNEQFF
-	TRBV4-1	-	TRBJ2-7	TGCGCCAGCAGCCAACCGGCCACAGGCCTATACGAGCAGTACTTC	CASSQPATGLYEQYF
-	TRBV6-4	-	TRBJ1-2	TGTGCCAGCAGTGACTCGAACAGCGGGGACGGCTACACCTTC	CASSDSNSGDGYTF
TRBD2	TRBV27	-	TRBJ2-2	TGTGCCAGCAGTCTTAGCGGGAGGGTTTCCGGGGAGCTGTTTTTT	CASSLSGRVSGELFF
-	TRBV11-2	-	TRBJ1-2	TGTGCCAGCAGCCGGATAACGGGCCAGGACTATGGCTACACCTTC	CASSRITGQDYGYTF
-	TRBV9	-	TRBJ2-1	TGTGCCAGCAGCGTAGGACTGGACAATGAGCAGTTCTTC	CASSVGLDNEQFF
TRBD2	TRBV4-2	once	TRBJ2-1	TGTGCCAGCAGCCAGGAACTGACTAGCGGGAGTTTATGGAATGAGCAGTTCTTC	CASSQELTSGSLWNEQFF
-	TRBV9	once	TRBJ2-6	TGTGCCAGCAGCGAGAGGGGGTCTGGGGCCAACGTCCTGACTTTC	CASSERGSGANVLTF
-	TRBV11-3	once	TRBJ2-2	TGTGCCAGCAGCCGATATACCGGGGAGCTGTTTTTT	CASSRYTGELFF
-	TRBV18	few	TRBJ1-5	TGTGCCAGCTCACCGGGGGATGGCAATCAGCCCCAGCATTTT	CASSPGDGNQPQHF
TRBD1	TRBV28	-	TRBJ1-1	TGTGCCAGCAGTCCCCGGACACTCAGGGGGAGCACTGAAGCTTTCTTT	CASSPRTLRGSTEAFF
-	TRBV5-5	-	TRBJ1-1	TGTGCCAGCAGCTTGCAGGTCGGGGGCACTGAAGCTTTCTTT	CASSLQVGGTEAFF
TRBD2	TRBV10-3	many	TRBJ2-1	TGTGCCATCAGTGAGTCCATTATAGCGGGAAGGGGAAGGAATGAGCAGTTCTTC	CAISESIIAGRGRNEQFF
TRBD2	TRBV4-1	-	TRBJ2-1	TGCGCCAGCACCTCAAGCGGGGGGCTCGGTGAGCAGTTCTTC	CASTSSGGLGEQFF